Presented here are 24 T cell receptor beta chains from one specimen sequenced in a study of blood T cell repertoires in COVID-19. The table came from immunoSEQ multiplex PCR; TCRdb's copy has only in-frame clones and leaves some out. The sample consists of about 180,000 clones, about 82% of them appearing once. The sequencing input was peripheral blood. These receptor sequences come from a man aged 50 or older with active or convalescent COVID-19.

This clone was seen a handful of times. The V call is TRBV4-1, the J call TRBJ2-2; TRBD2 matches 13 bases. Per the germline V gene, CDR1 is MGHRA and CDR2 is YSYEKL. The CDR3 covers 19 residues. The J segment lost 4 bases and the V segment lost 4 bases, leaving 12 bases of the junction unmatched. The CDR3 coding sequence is TGCGCCAGCAGCCCCCGAGAGTCCGGGACTAGCGGGACCACCGGGGAGCTGTTTTTT. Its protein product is CASSPRESGTSGTTGELFF.

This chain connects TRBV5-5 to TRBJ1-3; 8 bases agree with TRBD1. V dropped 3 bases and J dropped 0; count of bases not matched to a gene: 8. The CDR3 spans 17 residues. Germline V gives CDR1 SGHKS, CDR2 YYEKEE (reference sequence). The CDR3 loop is CASSSLDRGSSGNTIYF. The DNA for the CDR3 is TGTGCCAGCAGCTCACTCGACAGGGGAAGCTCTGGAAACACCATATATTTT.

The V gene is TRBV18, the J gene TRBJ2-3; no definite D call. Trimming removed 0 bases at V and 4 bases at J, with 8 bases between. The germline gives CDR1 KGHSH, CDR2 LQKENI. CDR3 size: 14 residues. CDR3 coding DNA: TGTGCCAGCTCACCACCACCAGCGCCAGATACGCAGTATTTT. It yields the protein CASSPPPAPDTQYF.

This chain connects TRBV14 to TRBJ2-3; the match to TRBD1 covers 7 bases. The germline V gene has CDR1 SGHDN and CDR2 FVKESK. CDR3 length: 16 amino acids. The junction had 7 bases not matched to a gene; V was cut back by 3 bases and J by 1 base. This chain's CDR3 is CASSHRGFIGTDTQYF. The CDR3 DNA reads TGTGCCAGCAGCCACAGGGGGTTTATTGGCACAGATACGCAGTATTTT.

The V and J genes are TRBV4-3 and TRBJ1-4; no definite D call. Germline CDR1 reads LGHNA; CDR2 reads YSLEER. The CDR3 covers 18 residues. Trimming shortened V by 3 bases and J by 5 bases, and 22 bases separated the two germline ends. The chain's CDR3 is CASSHSSTGSAVNEKLFF. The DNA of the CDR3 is TGCGCCAGCAGCCACTCTTCCACGGGGTCGGCGGTAAATGAAAAACTGTTTTTT.

This chain's CDR3 is CASSMKTSDEQFF. DNA for the CDR3: TGTGCCAGTAGTATGAAGACTAGCGACGAGCAGTTCTTC. The J gene is TRBJ2-1, the V gene TRBV19; TRBD2 matches at 8 bases. The germline V gene encodes CDR1 LNHDA and CDR2 SQIVND (reference sequence). The CDR3 sequence is 13 residues long. The junction had 5 bases not matched to a gene; V was cut back by 3 bases and J by 10 bases.

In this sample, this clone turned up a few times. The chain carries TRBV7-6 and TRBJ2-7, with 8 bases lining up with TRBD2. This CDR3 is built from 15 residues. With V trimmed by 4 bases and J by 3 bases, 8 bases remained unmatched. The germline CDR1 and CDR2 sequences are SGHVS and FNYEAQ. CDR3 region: CASSSQAGADYEQYF. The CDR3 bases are TGTGCCAGCAGCTCCCAAGCGGGAGCGGACTACGAGCAGTACTTC.

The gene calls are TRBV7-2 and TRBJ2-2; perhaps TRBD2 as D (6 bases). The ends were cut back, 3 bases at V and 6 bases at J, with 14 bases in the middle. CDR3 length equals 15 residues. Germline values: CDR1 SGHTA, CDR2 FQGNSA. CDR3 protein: CASSFGGLISGELFF. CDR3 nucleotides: TGTGCCAGCAGCTTTGGGGGACTCATCTCCGGGGAGCTGTTTTTT.

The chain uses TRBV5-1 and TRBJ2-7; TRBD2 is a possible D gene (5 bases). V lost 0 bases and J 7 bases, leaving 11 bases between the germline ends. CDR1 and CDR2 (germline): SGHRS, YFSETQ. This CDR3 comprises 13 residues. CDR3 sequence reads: CASSLVPREEQYF. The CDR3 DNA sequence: TGCGCCAGCAGCTTGGTTCCTAGGGAGGAGCAGTACTTC.

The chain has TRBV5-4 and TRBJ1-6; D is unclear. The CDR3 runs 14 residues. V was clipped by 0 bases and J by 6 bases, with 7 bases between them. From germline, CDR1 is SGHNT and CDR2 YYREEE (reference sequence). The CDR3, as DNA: TGTGCCAGCAGCTTGGCTGCGGGTAATTCACCCCTCCACTTT. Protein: CASSLAAGNSPLHF. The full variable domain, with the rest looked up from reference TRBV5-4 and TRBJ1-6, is ETGVTQSPTHLIKTRGQQVTLRCSSQSGHNTVSWYQQALGQGPQFIFQYYREEENGRGNFPPRFSGLQFPNYSSELNVNALELDDSALYLCASSLAAGNSPLHFGNGTRLTVT.

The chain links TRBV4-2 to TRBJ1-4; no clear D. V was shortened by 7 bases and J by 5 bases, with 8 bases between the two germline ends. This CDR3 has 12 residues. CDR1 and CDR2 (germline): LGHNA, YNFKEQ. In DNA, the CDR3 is TGTGCCAGCACGGGCCGGAATGAAAAACTGTTTTTT. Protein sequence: CASTGRNEKLFF.

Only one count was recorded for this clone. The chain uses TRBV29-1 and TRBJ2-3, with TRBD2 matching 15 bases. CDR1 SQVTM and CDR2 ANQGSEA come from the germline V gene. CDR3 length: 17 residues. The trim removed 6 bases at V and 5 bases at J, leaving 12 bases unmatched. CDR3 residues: CSVGGLAGGGALDTQYF. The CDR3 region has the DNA TGCAGCGTAGGGGGACTAGCGGGAGGAGGGGCATTAGATACGCAGTATTTT.

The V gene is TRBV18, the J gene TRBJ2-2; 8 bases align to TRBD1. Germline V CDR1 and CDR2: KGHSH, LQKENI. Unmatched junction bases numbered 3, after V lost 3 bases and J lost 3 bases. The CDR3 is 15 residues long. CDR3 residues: CASSPDRVDTGELFF. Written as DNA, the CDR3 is TGTGCCAGCTCACCGGACAGGGTGGACACCGGGGAGCTGTTTTTT.

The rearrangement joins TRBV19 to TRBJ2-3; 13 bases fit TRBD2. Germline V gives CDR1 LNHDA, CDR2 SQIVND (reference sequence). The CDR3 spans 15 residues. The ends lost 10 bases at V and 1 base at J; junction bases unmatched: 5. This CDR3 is CATGLAGDGTDTQYF. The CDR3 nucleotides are TGTGCCACTGGACTAGCGGGAGATGGCACAGATACGCAGTATTTT.

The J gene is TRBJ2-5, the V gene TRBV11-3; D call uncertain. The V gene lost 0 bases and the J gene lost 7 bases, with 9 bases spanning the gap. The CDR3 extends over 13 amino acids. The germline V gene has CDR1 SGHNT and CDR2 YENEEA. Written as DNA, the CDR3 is TGTGCCAGCAGCTTAGATTACCTAAGGACCCAGTACTTC. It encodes CASSLDYLRTQYF.

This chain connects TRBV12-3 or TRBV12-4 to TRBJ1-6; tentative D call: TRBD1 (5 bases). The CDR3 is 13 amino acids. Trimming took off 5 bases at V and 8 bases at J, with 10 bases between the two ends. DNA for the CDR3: TGTGCCAGCAGTACTGGGGGGTATTCACCCCTCCACTTT. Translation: CASSTGGYSPLHF.

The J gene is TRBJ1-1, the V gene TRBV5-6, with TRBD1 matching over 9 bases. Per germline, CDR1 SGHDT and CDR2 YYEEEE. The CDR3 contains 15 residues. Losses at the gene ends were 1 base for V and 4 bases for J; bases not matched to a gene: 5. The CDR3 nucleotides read TGTGCCAGCAGCTTGTCGGGACAGGGATTCACTGAAGCTTTCTTT. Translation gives CASSLSGQGFTEAFF.

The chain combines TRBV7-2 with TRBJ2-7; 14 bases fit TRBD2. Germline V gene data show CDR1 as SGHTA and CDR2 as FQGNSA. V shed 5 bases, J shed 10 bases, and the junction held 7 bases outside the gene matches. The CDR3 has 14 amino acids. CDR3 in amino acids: CASSPQGLAGVQYF. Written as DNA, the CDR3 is TGTGCCAGCAGCCCGCAGGGACTAGCGGGAGTACAGTACTTC. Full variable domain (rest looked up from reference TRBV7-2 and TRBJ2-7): GAGVSQSPSNKVTEKGKDVELRCDPISGHTALYWYRQSLGQGLEFLIYFQGNSAPDKSGLPSDRFSAERTGGSVSTLTIQRTQQEDSAVYLCASSPQGLAGVQYFGPGTRLTVT.

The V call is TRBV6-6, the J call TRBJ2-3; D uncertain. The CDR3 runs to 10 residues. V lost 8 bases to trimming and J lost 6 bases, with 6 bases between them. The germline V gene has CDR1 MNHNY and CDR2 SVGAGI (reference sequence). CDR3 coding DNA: TGTGCCAGCTCTCGGGATACGCAGTATTTT. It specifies CASSRDTQYF.

CDR3 nucleotides: TGTGCCAGCAGCCCACCCGGGACAGGGGGATTGAGCACTGAAGCTTTCTTT. Translated: CASSPPGTGGLSTEAFF. The chain uses TRBV9 and TRBJ1-1; 11 bases match TRBD1. This CDR3 has 17 amino acids. Looked up from germline, CDR1 is SGDLS and CDR2 is YYNGEE. The junction had 12 bases not matched to a gene; V was cut back by 4 bases and J by 4 bases.

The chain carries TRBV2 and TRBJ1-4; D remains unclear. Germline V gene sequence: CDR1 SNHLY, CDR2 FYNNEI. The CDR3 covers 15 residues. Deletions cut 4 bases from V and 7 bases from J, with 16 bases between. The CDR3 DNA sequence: TGTGCCAGCAGTGTTTCCCCCCCCAGCGGTGAAAAACTGTTTTTT. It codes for CASSVSPPSGEKLFF. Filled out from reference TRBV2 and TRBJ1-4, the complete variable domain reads EPEVTQTPSHQVTQMGQEVILRCVPISNHLYFYWYRQILGQKVEFLVSFYNNEISEKSEIFDDQFSVERPDGSNFTLKIRSTKLEDSAMYFCASSVSPPSGEKLFFGSGTQLSVL.

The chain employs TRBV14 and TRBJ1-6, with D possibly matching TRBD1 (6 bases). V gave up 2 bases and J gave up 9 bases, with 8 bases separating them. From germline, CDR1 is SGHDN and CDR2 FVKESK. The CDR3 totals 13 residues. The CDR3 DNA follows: TGTGCCAGCAGCCAAACAGGGAGTTCACCCCTCCACTTT. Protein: CASSQTGSSPLHF.

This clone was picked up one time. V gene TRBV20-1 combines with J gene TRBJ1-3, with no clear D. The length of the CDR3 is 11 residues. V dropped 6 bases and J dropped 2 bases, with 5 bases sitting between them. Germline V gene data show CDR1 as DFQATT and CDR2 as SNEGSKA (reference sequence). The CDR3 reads CSARTGNTIYF. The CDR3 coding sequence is TGCAGTGCCAGGACTGGAAACACCATATATTTT.

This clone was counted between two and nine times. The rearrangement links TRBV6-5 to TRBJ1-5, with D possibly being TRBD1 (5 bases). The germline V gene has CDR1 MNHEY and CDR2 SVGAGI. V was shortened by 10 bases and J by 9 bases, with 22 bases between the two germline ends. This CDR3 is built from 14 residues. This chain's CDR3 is CATNPGGGIGPQHF. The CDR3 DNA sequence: TGTGCCACTAACCCCGGGGGGGGAATTGGGCCCCAGCATTTT.